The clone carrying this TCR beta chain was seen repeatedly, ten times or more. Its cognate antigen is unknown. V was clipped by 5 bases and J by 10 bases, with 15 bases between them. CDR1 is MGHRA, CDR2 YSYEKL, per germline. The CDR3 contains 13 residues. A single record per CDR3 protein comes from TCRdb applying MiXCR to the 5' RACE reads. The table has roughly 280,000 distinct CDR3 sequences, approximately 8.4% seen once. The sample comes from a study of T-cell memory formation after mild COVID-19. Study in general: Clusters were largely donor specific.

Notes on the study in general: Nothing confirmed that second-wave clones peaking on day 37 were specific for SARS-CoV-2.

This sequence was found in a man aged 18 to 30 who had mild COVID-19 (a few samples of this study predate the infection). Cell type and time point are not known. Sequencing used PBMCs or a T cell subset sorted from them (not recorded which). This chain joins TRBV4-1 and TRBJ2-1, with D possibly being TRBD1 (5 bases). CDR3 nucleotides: TGCGCCAGCAGCAGGACACCCTCCCAGGAGCAGTTCTTC. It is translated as CASSRTPSQEQFF.